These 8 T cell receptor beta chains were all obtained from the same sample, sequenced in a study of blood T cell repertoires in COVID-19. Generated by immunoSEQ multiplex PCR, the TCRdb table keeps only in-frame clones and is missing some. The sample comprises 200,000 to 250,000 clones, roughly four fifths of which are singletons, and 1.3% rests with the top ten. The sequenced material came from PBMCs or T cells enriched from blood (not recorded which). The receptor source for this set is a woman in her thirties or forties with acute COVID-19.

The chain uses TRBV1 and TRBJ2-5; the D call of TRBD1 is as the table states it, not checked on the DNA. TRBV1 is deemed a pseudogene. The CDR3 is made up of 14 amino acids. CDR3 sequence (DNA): TGCACCAGCAGCCTCTCAGGGGTTAGTAAGACCCAGTACTTC. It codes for CTSSLSGVSKTQYF.

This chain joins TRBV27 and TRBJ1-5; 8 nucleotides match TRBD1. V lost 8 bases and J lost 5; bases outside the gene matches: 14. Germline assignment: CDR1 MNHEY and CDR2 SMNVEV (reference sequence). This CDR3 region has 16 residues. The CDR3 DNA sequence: TGTGCCAGCTGGCCTACTGGACAGGGAGGGGATCAGCCCCAGCATTTT. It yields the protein CASWPTGQGGDQPQHF.

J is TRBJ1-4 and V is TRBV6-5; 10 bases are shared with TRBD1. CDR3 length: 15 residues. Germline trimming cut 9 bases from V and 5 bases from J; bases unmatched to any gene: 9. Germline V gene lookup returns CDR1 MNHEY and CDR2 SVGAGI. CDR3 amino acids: CASLNRGQGNEKLFF. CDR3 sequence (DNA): TGTGCCAGTCTTAATAGGGGACAGGGGAATGAAAAACTGTTTTTT.

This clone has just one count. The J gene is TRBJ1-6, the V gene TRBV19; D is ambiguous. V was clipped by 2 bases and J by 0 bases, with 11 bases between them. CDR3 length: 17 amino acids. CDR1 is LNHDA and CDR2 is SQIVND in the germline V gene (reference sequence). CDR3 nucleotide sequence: TGTGCCAGTAGTATAAACAGCGGGCCCTCCTATAATTCACCCCTCCACTTT. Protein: CASSINSGPSYNSPLHF.

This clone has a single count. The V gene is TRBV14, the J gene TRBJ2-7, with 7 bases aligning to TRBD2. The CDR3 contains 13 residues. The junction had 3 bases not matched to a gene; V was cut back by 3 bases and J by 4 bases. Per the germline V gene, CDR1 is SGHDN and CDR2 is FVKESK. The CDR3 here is CASSQAGLYEQYF. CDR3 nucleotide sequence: TGTGCCAGCAGCCAGGCGGGACTATACGAGCAGTACTTC. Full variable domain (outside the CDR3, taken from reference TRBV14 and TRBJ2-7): EAGVTQFPSHSVIEKGQTVTLRCDPISGHDNLYWYRRVMGKEIKFLLHFVKESKQDESGMPNNRFLAERTGGTYSTLKVQPAELEDSGVYFCASSQAGLYEQYFGPGTRLTVT.

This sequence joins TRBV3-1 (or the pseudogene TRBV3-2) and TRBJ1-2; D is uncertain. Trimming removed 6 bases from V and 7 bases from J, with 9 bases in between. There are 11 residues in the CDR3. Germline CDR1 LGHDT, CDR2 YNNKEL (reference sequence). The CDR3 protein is CASSEGLGYTF. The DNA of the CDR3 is TGTGCCAGCAGTGAGGGTCTTGGCTACACCTTC.

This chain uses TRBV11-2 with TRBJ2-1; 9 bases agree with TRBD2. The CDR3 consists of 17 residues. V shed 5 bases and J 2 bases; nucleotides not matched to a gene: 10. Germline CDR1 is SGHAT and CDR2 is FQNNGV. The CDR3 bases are TGTGCCAGCAGCCCACGGCGGGGGGGAATCACCTACAATGAGCAGTTCTTC. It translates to CASSPRRGGITYNEQFF.

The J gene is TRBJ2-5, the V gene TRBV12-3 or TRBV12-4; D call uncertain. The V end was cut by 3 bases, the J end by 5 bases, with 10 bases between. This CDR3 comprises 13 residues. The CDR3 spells CASSLGPSETQYF. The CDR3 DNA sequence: TGTGCCAGCAGTTTGGGCCCGTCGGAGACCCAGTACTTC.